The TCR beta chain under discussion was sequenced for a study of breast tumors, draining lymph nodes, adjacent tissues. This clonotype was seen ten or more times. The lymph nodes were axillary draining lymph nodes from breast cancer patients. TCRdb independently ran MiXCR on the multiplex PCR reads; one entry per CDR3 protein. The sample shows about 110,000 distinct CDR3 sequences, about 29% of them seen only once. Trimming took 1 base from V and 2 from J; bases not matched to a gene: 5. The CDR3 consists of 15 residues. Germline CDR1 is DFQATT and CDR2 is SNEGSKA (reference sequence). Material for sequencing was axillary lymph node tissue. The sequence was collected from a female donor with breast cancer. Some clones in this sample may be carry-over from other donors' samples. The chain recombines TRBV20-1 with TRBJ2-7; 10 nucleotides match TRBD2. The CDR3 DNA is TGCAGTGCTAGAGGAGGGAGCGGGAGGGCCTACGAGCAGTACTTC. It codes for CSARGGSGRAYEQYF.